A single sample gave rise to the 26 T cell receptor beta chains below, sequenced in a study of blood T cell repertoires in COVID-19 (TCRdb year 2020). Library method: the immunoSEQ multiplex PCR assay. In TCRdb, the immuneACCESS table is reduced to in-frame sequences with V and J assigned. These tables do not hold every clone; where another copy was compared, an unresolved V gene accounts for under half, and the others remain unexplained. The sample contains approximately 56,000 clones, approximately 92% of them found a single time. In total, the top ten clones hold less than 50% of the sample. The specimen was peripheral blood. The source of these receptors is an older woman with COVID-19, enrolled during active disease.

The J gene is TRBJ2-5, the V gene TRBV4-3; 10 bases align to TRBD2. The V gene's germline CDR1 is LGHNA and CDR2 YSLEER. V lost 0 bases and J lost 4; bases outside the gene matches: 5. The CDR3 consists of 16 residues. The CDR3 sequence: CASSQDIAGGGETQYF. CDR3 sequence (DNA): TGCGCCAGCAGCCAAGATATAGCGGGAGGTGGAGAGACCCAGTACTTC.

The chain employs TRBV5-5 and TRBJ2-2; D remains unclear. Trimming pared 1 base from V and 0 bases from J, leaving 4 bases between. The germline V gene has CDR1 SGHKS and CDR2 YYEKEE (reference sequence). The CDR3 totals 14 residues. CDR3 amino acids: CASSLRANTGELFF. Written as DNA, the CDR3 is TGTGCCAGCAGCTTGAGAGCGAACACCGGGGAGCTGTTTTTT.

This clone was detected a few times. V usage is TRBV7-2 and J usage is TRBJ2-2, with D possibly being TRBD1 (5 bases). The germline V gene has CDR1 SGHTA and CDR2 FQGNSA. The CDR3 contains 16 residues. Trimming pared 0 bases from V and 6 bases from J, leaving 14 bases between. The CDR3 region is CASSLAVPTVPGELFF. CDR3 in DNA: TGTGCCAGCAGCTTAGCGGTACCGACAGTGCCCGGGGAGCTGTTTTTT. Looking up the rest from reference TRBV7-2 and TRBJ2-2 gives the full variable domain: GAGVSQSPSNKVTEKGKDVELRCDPISGHTALYWYRQSLGQGLEFLIYFQGNSAPDKSGLPSDRFSAERTGGSVSTLTIQRTQQEDSAVYLCASSLAVPTVPGELFFGEGSRLTVL.

The chain carries TRBV27 and TRBJ1-1, with a possible D match to TRBD1 (6 bases). V dropped 3 bases and J dropped 4 bases, with 15 bases sitting between them. The CDR3 is made up of 15 amino acids. The germline V gene has CDR1 MNHEY and CDR2 SMNVEV (reference sequence). The CDR3 region has the DNA TGTGCCAGCAGTTTTTTACAGGGTAGGGTCACTGAAGCTTTCTTT. It encodes CASSFLQGRVTEAFF.

The sample holds one count of this clone. This sequence joins TRBV5-1 and TRBJ1-2; D may be TRBD1 (5 bases). CDR3 length: 14 amino acids. V was trimmed by 6 bases and J by 0 bases, leaving 12 bases between them. The V gene's germline CDR1 is SGHRS and CDR2 YFSETQ. CDR3 sequence (DNA): TGCGCCAGCATAGGGGAAGAGACTAACTATGGCTACACCTTC. Its protein is CASIGEETNYGYTF.

The chain links TRBV7-9 to TRBJ2-1, with 11 bases lining up with TRBD2. V was pared by 0 bases and J by 8 bases, with 15 bases of the junction left unmatched. The germline gives CDR1 SEHNR, CDR2 FQNEAQ (reference sequence). This CDR3 spans 19 amino acids. The CDR3 loop reads CASSLARGSGRAGGDEQFF. CDR3 coding DNA: TGTGCCAGCAGCTTAGCGCGGGGTAGCGGGAGGGCCGGCGGGGATGAGCAGTTCTTC.

The rearrangement uses TRBV6-2 or TRBV6-3 and TRBJ1-2, with D perhaps matching TRBD1 (6 bases). V lost 6 bases to trimming and J lost 5 bases, with 13 bases between them. The CDR3 sequence is 13 residues long. Looked up from germline, CDR1 is MNHEY and CDR2 is SVGEGT. CDR3 in DNA: TGTGCCAGCAGCACAGGGTTGGATTATGGCTACACCTTC. Translation gives CASSTGLDYGYTF.

The CDR3 region is CSVQTGGANTEAFF. As DNA, the CDR3 is TGCAGCGTCCAGACAGGGGGCGCGAACACTGAAGCTTTCTTT. The V and J genes are TRBV29-1 and TRBJ1-1; 10 nucleotides align to TRBD1. With V trimmed by 6 bases and J by 1 base, 5 bases remained unmatched. Germline CDR1 is SQVTM and CDR2 is ANQGSEA. The length of the CDR3 is 14 residues.

The chain links TRBV19 to TRBJ2-7; D unresolved. Germline CDR1 reads LNHDA; CDR2 reads SQIVND (reference sequence). V was trimmed by 3 bases and J by 1 base, leaving 10 bases between them. The CDR3 is 14 amino acids. The CDR3 is CASSIIGFSYEQYF. The CDR3 coding sequence is TGTGCCAGTAGTATTATCGGTTTTTCCTACGAGCAGTACTTC.

This rearrangement joins TRBV19 to TRBJ2-7; 10 bases map to TRBD1. Looked up from germline, CDR1 is LNHDA and CDR2 is SQIVND (reference sequence). The CDR3 extends over 19 amino acids. Trimming removed 9 bases from V and 1 base from J; junction bases left unmatched: 21. The CDR3 here is CASSSKLLRGQGFSYEQYF. The DNA for the CDR3 is TGTGCCAGCTCATCGAAGCTGTTGCGGGGACAGGGGTTTTCCTACGAGCAGTACTTC.

The chain employs TRBV6-1 and TRBJ1-5; 9 bases match TRBD1. This CDR3 has 17 amino acids. From germline, CDR1 is MNHNS and CDR2 SASEGT. V shed 4 bases, J shed 0 bases, and the junction held 7 bases outside the gene matches. The CDR3 nucleotides are TGTGCCAGCAGTGCACCGGGACAGGGTTATAGCAATCAGCCCCAGCATTTT. Its translation: CASSAPGQGYSNQPQHF.

The J gene is TRBJ1-2, the V gene TRBV9; D gene unclear. The germline CDR1 and CDR2 sequences are SGDLS and YYNGEE. V gave up 0 bases and J gave up 4 bases, with 4 bases separating them. The CDR3 sequence is 12 residues long. CDR3 in DNA: TGTGCCAGCAGCGTAGCCGGCTATGGCTACACCTTC. Its translation: CASSVAGYGYTF.

The chain recombines TRBV3-1 (or the pseudogene TRBV3-2) with TRBJ1-2, with D perhaps TRBD1 (5 bases). CDR3 length: 16 residues. Germline CDR1 LGHDT, CDR2 YNNKEL (reference sequence). V dropped 0 bases and J dropped 4 bases, with 15 bases sitting between them. The chain's CDR3 is CASSQDRGRDGYGYTF. CDR3 nucleotides: TGTGCCAGCAGCCAAGATAGAGGGAGGGACGGCTATGGCTACACCTTC.

This clone came up once. V gene TRBV19 combines with J gene TRBJ1-2; no definite D call. The germline V gene encodes CDR1 LNHDA and CDR2 SQIVND (reference sequence). This CDR3 has 14 residues. The V gene lost 5 bases and the J gene lost 8 bases, with 18 bases spanning the gap. CDR3: CASSPGHSLEGYTF. Here the CDR3 DNA reads TGTGCCAGTAGTCCGGGTCACTCGTTGGAGGGCTACACCTTC.

The V and J genes are TRBV7-8 and TRBJ2-3, with D possibly TRBD1 on 6 matching bases. This CDR3 has 15 residues. V lost 1 base and J 0 bases, leaving 8 bases between the germline ends. Germline CDR1 reads SGHVS; CDR2 reads FQNEAQ. The CDR3 nucleotides are TGTGCCAGCAGCTTAGTTCAGGGGAGCACAGATACGCAGTATTTT. Its translation: CASSLVQGSTDTQYF.

The genes are TRBV7-9 and TRBJ1-2; tentatively, D is TRBD1 (5 bases). The CDR3 runs 17 residues. Looked up from germline, CDR1 is SEHNR and CDR2 is FQNEAQ (reference sequence). The ends were cut back, 5 bases at V and 7 bases at J, with 26 bases in the middle. CDR3 in amino acids: CASSPQGARISSRGYTF. The CDR3 DNA is TGTGCCAGCAGCCCGCAGGGTGCCAGAATCTCCTCTCGTGGCTACACCTTC.

V usage is TRBV29-1 and J usage is TRBJ1-2, with D possibly being TRBD1 (6 bases). From germline, CDR1 is SQVTM and CDR2 ANQGSEA. The CDR3 runs 13 residues. V was trimmed by 6 bases and J by 4 bases, leaving 15 bases between them. The CDR3 DNA reads TGCAGCGTCCTACAGGGAAATGGCTATGGCTACACCTTC. This translates into CSVLQGNGYGYTF.

V usage is TRBV9 and J usage is TRBJ2-5; the D gene is possibly TRBD1 (6 bases). Germline lookup yields CDR1 SGDLS and CDR2 YYNGEE. V was cut by 0 bases and J by 1 base, with 10 bases left in between. The CDR3 extends over 15 amino acids. The CDR3 loop reads CASSVAGGFQETQYF. CDR3 sequence (DNA): TGTGCCAGCAGCGTAGCTGGGGGCTTCCAAGAGACCCAGTACTTC.

This clone appeared a single time. The rearrangement links TRBV4-2 to TRBJ2-2; TRBD2 aligns across 13 bases. This CDR3 has 18 residues. Trimming cost V 5 bases and J 4 bases; bases outside gene matches: 10. Germline CDR1 reads LGHNA; CDR2 reads YNFKEQ. The CDR3 region has the DNA TGTGCCAGCAGCAGATACTCCGGGACTAGCGGGGTCACCGGGGAGCTGTTTTTT. Encoded protein: CASSRYSGTSGVTGELFF.

The chain couples TRBV11-2 to TRBJ2-7; no definite D call. V dropped 5 bases and J dropped 5 bases, with 13 bases sitting between them. Germline CDR1 is SGHAT and CDR2 is FQNNGV. This CDR3 has 13 residues. The CDR3 DNA follows: TGTGCCAGCAGCCACACAGTGAAGGACGAGCAGTACTTC. The encoded protein is CASSHTVKDEQYF.

This chain's CDR3 is CASSLRGSPGNTIYF. The DNA of the CDR3 is TGTGCCAGCAGCTTGCGGGGGAGTCCTGGAAACACCATATATTTT. The V gene is TRBV7-2, the J gene TRBJ1-3, with D perhaps matching TRBD1 (5 bases). Germline CDR1 and CDR2: SGHTA and FQGNSA. Trimming removed 3 bases from V and 2 bases from J, with 11 bases in between. The CDR3 covers 15 residues.

The chain combines TRBV30 with TRBJ2-2; tentative D call: TRBD2 (7 bases). The CDR3 has 13 amino acids. V was trimmed by 8 bases and J by 5 bases, leaving 15 bases between them. CDR1 and CDR2 from the germline V gene are GTSNPN and SVGIG (reference sequence). The CDR3, as DNA: TGTGCCGGTCGGGGGGCCGGAACCGGGGAGCTGTTTTTT. Amino acid sequence: CAGRGAGTGELFF.

The chain couples TRBV7-2 to TRBJ2-2, with D possibly matching TRBD2 (5 bases). The V and J ends lost 3 bases and 8 bases respectively, with 10 bases between them. The CDR3 runs 13 residues. Germline V gene lookup returns CDR1 SGHTA and CDR2 FQGNSA. The CDR3 reads CASSFPSSGELFF. The DNA of the CDR3 is TGTGCCAGCAGCTTTCCTAGCTCGGGGGAGCTGTTTTTT.

J is TRBJ1-6 and V is TRBV5-6, with 7 positions matching TRBD1. CDR3 length: 15 amino acids. Trimming cost V 0 bases and J 6 bases; bases outside gene matches: 3. The germline V gene encodes CDR1 SGHDT and CDR2 YYEEEE. CDR3 amino acids: CASSLAWDSNSPLHF. CDR3 nucleotide sequence: TGTGCCAGCAGCTTGGCGTGGGACAGTAATTCACCCCTCCACTTT.

This rearrangement joins TRBV20-1 to TRBJ2-2, with D possibly matching TRBD1 (6 bases). V lost 3 bases and J lost 7, with 15 bases in between. The CDR3 runs to 14 residues. Germline CDR1 is DFQATT and CDR2 is SNEGSKA (reference sequence). CDR3 amino acids: CSASLVQGGGELFF. The CDR3 bases are TGCAGTGCTAGTTTGGTACAGGGTGGCGGGGAGCTGTTTTTT.

CDR3 in amino acids: CAISGEGAHTEAFF. The CDR3 DNA is TGTGCCATCAGTGGTGAGGGGGCCCACACTGAAGCTTTCTTT. The rearrangement uses TRBV10-3 and TRBJ1-1; 7 nucleotides align to TRBD1. With V trimmed by 4 bases and J by 3 bases, 5 bases remained unmatched. Looked up from germline, CDR1 is ENHRY and CDR2 is SYGVKD. This CDR3 has 14 amino acids.